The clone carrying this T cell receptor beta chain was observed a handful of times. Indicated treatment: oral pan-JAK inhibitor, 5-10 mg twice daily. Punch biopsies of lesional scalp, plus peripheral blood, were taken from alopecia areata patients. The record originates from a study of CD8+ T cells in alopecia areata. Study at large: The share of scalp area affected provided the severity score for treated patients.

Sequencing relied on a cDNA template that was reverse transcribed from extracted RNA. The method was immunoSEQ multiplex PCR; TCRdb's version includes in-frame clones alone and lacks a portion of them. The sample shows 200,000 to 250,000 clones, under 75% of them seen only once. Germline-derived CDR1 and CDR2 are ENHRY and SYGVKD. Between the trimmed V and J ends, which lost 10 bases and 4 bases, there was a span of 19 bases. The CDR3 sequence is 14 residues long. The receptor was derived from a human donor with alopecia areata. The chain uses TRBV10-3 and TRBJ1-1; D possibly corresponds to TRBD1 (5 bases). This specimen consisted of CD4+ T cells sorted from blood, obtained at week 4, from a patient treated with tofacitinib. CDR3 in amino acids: CATGLQGAGTEAFF. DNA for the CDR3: TGTGCCACCGGCTTGCAAGGGGCGGGCACTGAAGCTTTCTTT.